Listed here are 14 T cell receptor beta chains from one sample, sequenced in a study of shared clonotypes between healthy human individuals. Profiling relied on immunoSEQ multiplex PCR, and the TCRdb table lists in-frame clones only, not all of them. The sample has about 870,000 clones, around 92% seen once. Naive CD8 isolation took CD45RO-negative cells positively selected for CCR7 and excluded terminally differentiated effector memory CD45RA+ cells. Sample: naive CD8+ T cells sorted from blood. All receptors derive from a man in his thirties or forties in good health.

This clone was observed at least ten times. The chain uses TRBV27 and TRBJ1-2; a weak D match, TRBD1 (6 bases). V was clipped by 2 bases and J by 6 bases, with 10 bases between them. Germline V gives CDR1 MNHEY, CDR2 SMNVEV (reference sequence). The CDR3 runs 13 residues. CDR3 sequence reads: CASSLTHRDGYTF. The CDR3 nucleotides read TGTGCCAGCAGTTTAACTCACAGGGATGGCTACACCTTC.

The chain uses TRBV19 and TRBJ2-2, with D perhaps given as TRBD1 or TRBD2 (5 bases each). V dropped 4 bases and J dropped 6 bases, with 21 bases sitting between them. The V gene's germline CDR1 is LNHDA and CDR2 SQIVND (reference sequence). The CDR3 covers 17 residues. In DNA form, the CDR3 reads TGTGCCAGTAGTACCCTCTGGGTAGGGACGTATTCCGGGGAGCTGTTTTTT. Residues: CASSTLWVGTYSGELFF.

The rearrangement joins TRBV6-4 to TRBJ2-2, with D maybe TRBD2 (6 bases). The CDR3 totals 15 residues. V was cut by 0 bases and J by 3 bases, with 8 bases left in between. The V gene's germline CDR1 is MRHNA and CDR2 SNTAGT. CDR3 sequence: CASSDSASDTGELFF. The CDR3 DNA reads as TGTGCCAGCAGTGACTCTGCTAGCGACACCGGGGAGCTGTTTTTT.

The chain combines TRBV2 with TRBJ2-2, with D unclear. The germline CDR1 and CDR2 sequences are SNHLY and FYNNEI. V was trimmed by 3 bases and J by 3 bases, leaving 5 bases between them. The CDR3 loop spans 13 amino acids. For the CDR3, the DNA is TGTGCCAGCAGTGACCGATACACCGGGGAGCTGTTTTTT. Protein: CASSDRYTGELFF.

This clone came up a few times. The sample holds other DNA sequences that translate to the same CDR3. The CDR3 loop reads CATSRDLSYEQYF. DNA for the CDR3: TGTGCCACCAGCAGAGATTTAAGTTACGAGCAGTACTTC. The chain recombines TRBV15 with TRBJ2-7, with D unclear. The CDR3 contains 13 residues. The V end was cut by 0 bases, the J end by 4 bases, with 7 bases between. Germline V gives CDR1 LNHNV, CDR2 YYDKDF (reference sequence).

The chain couples TRBV4-3 to TRBJ2-1; TRBD2 might be the D (6 bases). The CDR3 consists of 18 residues. V dropped 4 bases and J dropped 7 bases, with 26 bases sitting between them. Germline-derived CDR1 and CDR2 are LGHNA and YSLEER. The CDR3 is CASSLAGPGGSGHNEQFF. The DNA for the CDR3 is TGCGCCAGCAGCCTCGCGGGCCCCGGTGGTAGCGGTCATAATGAGCAGTTCTTC.

In its sample, this clone was seen once. This chain links TRBV18 with TRBJ1-2; 9 bases are shared with TRBD1. CDR3 size: 15 residues. Germline V lookup: CDR1 KGHSH, CDR2 LQKENI. With 0 bases clipped from V and 8 bases from J, the junction kept 7 bases outside the gene matches. CDR3 region: CASSPPIEDRGGYTF. The CDR3 DNA reads TGTGCCAGCTCACCACCCATAGAGGACAGGGGAGGCTACACCTTC.

The chain couples TRBV6-1 to TRBJ2-2, with D maybe TRBD2 (6 bases). CDR3 length equals 18 residues. V lost 1 base, J lost 6 bases, and 21 bases lay in between. Germline-derived CDR1 and CDR2 are MNHNS and SASEGT. The CDR3 coding sequence is TGTGCCAGCAGTGAAGTGGGAGGAGGTTACCTCAGGGCCGGGGAGCTGTTTTTT. As protein: CASSEVGGGYLRAGELFF.

The chain employs TRBV28 and TRBJ2-1; TRBD2 might be the D (6 bases). The V end lost 4 bases, the J end lost 0 bases, and 13 bases lay between the germline ends. This CDR3 contains 16 residues. Looked up from germline, CDR1 is MDHEN and CDR2 is SYDVKM. Here the CDR3 DNA reads TGTGCCAGCAGTTCGCGGCCAGCGGGCTCCTACAATGAGCAGTTCTTC. It encodes CASSSRPAGSYNEQFF.

This chain connects TRBV18 to TRBJ2-1; D call uncertain. CDR1 KGHSH and CDR2 LQKENI come from the germline V gene. V lost 1 base, J lost 6 bases, and 10 bases lay in between. This CDR3 spans 14 amino acids. CDR3 DNA: TGTGCCAGCTCACCACGACCATCTGGCAATGAGCAGTTCTTC. This translates into CASSPRPSGNEQFF.

J is TRBJ2-1 and V is TRBV4-3; D is ambiguous. Germline CDR1 LGHNA, CDR2 YSLEER. V lost 0 bases to trimming and J lost 3 bases, with 15 bases between them. The CDR3 totals 17 residues. CDR3 sequence reads: CASSQDRRWMNYNEQFF. CDR3 nucleotides: TGCGCCAGCAGCCAAGATCGCAGGTGGATGAACTACAATGAGCAGTTCTTC.

The chain uses TRBV7-3 and TRBJ2-1; TRBD2 matches at 12 bases. The V and J ends lost 0 bases and 13 bases, in that order; junction bases with no gene match: 16. The CDR3 consists of 18 residues. Germline lookup yields CDR1 SGHTA and CDR2 FQGTGA. As DNA, the CDR3 is TGTGCCAGCAGCTTAACTTCCGAGGGACTAGCGGGTACCGGTTTACAGTTCTTC. This encodes CASSLTSEGLAGTGLQFF. Drawing the rest from reference TRBV7-3 and TRBJ2-1, the complete variable domain is GAGVSQTPSNKVTEKGKYVELRCDPISGHTALYWYRQSLGQGPEFLIYFQGTGAADDSGLPNDRFFAVRPEGSVSTLKIQRTERGDSAVYLCASSLTSEGLAGTGLQFFGPGTRLTVL.

The chain is built from TRBV11-2 and TRBJ2-7; TRBD2 matches 10 bases. This CDR3 is 16 amino acids long. Germline loops: CDR1 SGHAT, CDR2 FQNNGV. V trimming: 1 base; J trimming: 1 base; junction bases outside the gene matches: 4. The CDR3 coding sequence is TGTGCCAGCAGCTTAGGCCGAGCGGGAGGGTCCTACGAGCAGTACTTC. The encoded protein is CASSLGRAGGSYEQYF.

The chain joins TRBV29-1 to TRBJ2-1, with 7 bases fitting TRBD2. This CDR3 has 17 residues. CDR1 SQVTM and CDR2 ANQGSEA come from the germline V gene. V gave up 3 bases and J gave up 1 base; unmatched junction bases: 12. CDR3 protein: CSVDPGGKALSYNEQFF. As DNA, the CDR3 is TGCAGCGTTGATCCCGGGGGGAAAGCCCTTTCCTACAATGAGCAGTTCTTC.